This TCR beta chain is from a study of Ad26.COV2.S vaccination and SARS-CoV-2 variants. Whole-study results and caveats: Marked by substantial breadth, spike-specific CD8+ and CD4+ T cell responses were reportedly seen after vaccination.

The data were produced by immunoSEQ multiplex PCR, yet TCRdb's version contains in-frame clones alone and is incomplete. The data contain 350,000 to 450,000 clones, about 80% of them singletons. Treatment of the sample: roughly 18 received Ad26.COV2.S at low or high dose, single or two shots; several received placebo; per-sample allocation not given. Sampling was done on day 63 after the first vaccine or placebo injection. This Boston cohort included adults aged 18-55 years. Concerning this clone itself: Its antigen remains unknown.

V dropped 1 base and J dropped 1 base, with 10 bases sitting between them. From germline, CDR1 is SGHNT and CDR2 YENEEA. The CDR3 is 15 amino acids. V and J are TRBV11-3 and TRBJ1-1; D gene uncertain. The sequence was obtained from a person between 18 and 65 years old who received the Ad26.COV2.S COVID-19 vaccine or a placebo. Specimen: peripheral blood, collected in a trial of Ad26.COV2.S vaccine versus placebo. The CDR3 coding sequence is TGTGCCAGCAGCTTAGTTACGGTGCCGAACACTGAAGCTTTCTTT. As protein: CASSLVTVPNTEAFF.